This T cell receptor beta chain comes out of a study of T cell repertoires in aging, cancer and after chemotherapy. Study-wide context: Over several months to years, re-sampled healthy donor repertoires clearly shared clones.

Rearranged V-D-J TRB sequences were amplified with a mixed TRB-A/B primer pool. Each CDR3 protein is one row after TCRdb ran MiXCR on the multiplex PCR reads. The data show about 12,000 distinct CDR3 sequences, approximately 30% seen once. The CDR3 is 16 residues long. V was trimmed by 6 bases and J by 0 bases, leaving 15 bases between them. CDR1 and CDR2 (germline): MNHEY, SMNVEV (reference sequence). TCR beta rearrangements were amplified from peripheral blood genomic DNA. Study results and caveats: The repertoire data cannot show anything about immunological memory following chemotherapy.

This clonotype was found a few times. Its antigen is not known. This chain uses TRBV27 with TRBJ2-1, with D tentatively TRBD2 (6 bases). The TCR sequence derives from a human donor in good health. The donor label of this sample is uncertain. Specimen: blood. The CDR3 region has the DNA TGTGCCAGCAGCCAATGGGCGGGGAGCTCCTACAATGAGCAGTTCTTC. The encoded protein is CASSQWAGSSYNEQFF.